The clone carrying this TCR beta chain was picked up a small number of times. Naive, central memory, regulatory and stem cell-like memory cells within the CD4+ compartment were sorted using CD45RO/CCR7/CD25/CD127/CD95/CD27. The V end was cut by 4 bases, the J end by 0 bases, with 10 bases between. The length of the CDR3 is 15 residues. CDR1 MGHRA and CDR2 YSYEKL come from the germline V gene. These data originate in a study of beta chain features in type 1 diabetes. Study-wide context: Age, gender, cell numbers and subset yield matched between patients and controls.

Sequenced material consisted of expressed TCRB transcripts (all of the isolated RNA was reverse transcribed). The method was immunoSEQ multiplex PCR; TCRdb's version includes in-frame clones alone and lacks a portion of them. This table has around 450,000 clones, 10% to 12% appearing once. This clonotype was sampled from a woman aged 18-30 years in good health. V and J are TRBV4-1 and TRBJ1-3; no clear D gene. Sequencing input: naive CD4+ T cells from blood. The CDR3 nucleotides read TGCGCCAGCAGCCGACCAACGGTCTCTGGAAACACCATATATTTT. It yields the protein CASSRPTVSGNTIYF.